This is a list of T cell receptor beta chains from one sample in a study of T cell changes during pregnancy in multiple sclerosis. This table comes from immunoSEQ multiplex PCR, and its TCRdb copy is limited to in-frame clones, with some not included. Here the sample spans roughly 90,000 clones, less than 95% being singletons. The sample in question was peripheral blood, obtained in the first trimester of pregnancy. The receptors were gathered from a female donor in good health, enrolled as a control in a pregnancy study. Both conserved end residues are part of each CDR3. A D gene is named only where the DNA matches it firmly. Clone size is stated in some rows and not others, as once, few, many or a class when expanded.

J gene | D gene | clone size | CDR3 length | V gene | CDR3 DNA | CDR3 protein
TRBJ2-1 | TRBD2 | - | 14 | TRBV2 | TGTGCCAGCGGGACTAGCGGGGGGAACAATGAGCAGTTCTTC | CASGTSGGNNEQFF
TRBJ2-6 | - | - | 15 | TRBV30 | TGTGCCTGGAGCCCCCAGGCCTCTGGGGCCAACGTCCTGACTTTC | CAWSPQASGANVLTF
TRBJ2-5 | - | - | 13 | TRBV9 | TGTGCCAGCAGCTCCCTAACGGAAGAGACCCAGTACTTC | CASSSLTEETQYF
TRBJ1-1 | - | - | 13 | TRBV7-9 | TGTGCCAGCACCCTTGAGGGGAACACTGAAGCTTTCTTT | CASTLEGNTEAFF
TRBJ1-1 | - | - | 13 | TRBV7-3 | TGTGCCAGCAGACGAGGGATGAACACTGAAGCTTTCTTT | CASRRGMNTEAFF
TRBJ1-1 | - | once | 13 | TRBV6-6 | TGTGCCACCGTAGAACAGGGAAACACTGAAGCTTTCTTT | CATVEQGNTEAFF
TRBJ1-1 | - | once | 15 | TRBV27 | TGTGCCAGCACCTCAGGAGGGTGGGGGGGCACTGAAGCTTTCTTT | CASTSGGWGGTEAFF
TRBJ1-1 | TRBD1 | - | 14 | TRBV7-2 | TGTGCCAGCAGGGTGGGACAGACAAACACTGAAGCTTTCTTT | CASRVGQTNTEAFF
TRBJ2-7 | - | - | 13 | TRBV7-6 | TGTGCCAGCAGCTTAGCGGAGGGGTACGAGCAGTACTTC | CASSLAEGYEQYF
TRBJ1-2 | - | - | 13 | TRBV4-1 | TGCGCCAGCAGCCACCGCGGGGACTATGGCTACACCTTC | CASSHRGDYGYTF
TRBJ1-5 | - | - | 13 | TRBV7-8 | TGTGCCAGCAGCTTATTCAGGGATCAGCCCCAGCATTTT | CASSLFRDQPQHF
TRBJ1-1 | - | - | 14 | TRBV28 | TGTGCCAGCAGACCCTCAGGGTTGAACACTGAAGCTTTCTTT | CASRPSGLNTEAFF
TRBJ2-7 | - | - | 12 | TRBV9 | TGTGCCAGCAGCGGCAGCTCCTACGAGCAGTACTTC | CASSGSSYEQYF
TRBJ2-3 | - | - | 13 | TRBV9 | TGTGCCAGCAGCGTAGTCCAAAAAGATACGCAGTATTTT | CASSVVQKDTQYF
TRBJ2-5 | TRBD1 | - | 15 | TRBV7-3 | TGTGCCAGCAGCTTGGGACAGGGGATCGAAGAGACCCAGTACTTC | CASSLGQGIEETQYF
TRBJ1-2 | - | - | 10 | TRBV7-9 | TGTGCCAGCAGCTCCCTTGGCTACACCTTC | CASSSLGYTF
TRBJ2-1 | TRBD2 | - | 16 | TRBV13 | TGTGCCAGCAGCTTACTTTGGAGCGGGGCTTACAATGAGCAGTTCTTC | CASSLLWSGAYNEQFF
TRBJ1-2 | TRBD1 | - | 18 | TRBV6-4 | TGTGCCAGCAGTGACGAAGTCGCGGACAGGGCCGAAAACTATGGCTACACCTTC | CASSDEVADRAENYGYTF
TRBJ1-2 | - | - | 14 | TRBV18 | TGTGCCAGCTCACCCACTACAAGGAACTATGGCTACACCTTC | CASSPTTRNYGYTF
TRBJ2-7 | TRBD1 | - | 13 | TRBV7-7 | TGTGCTGTGTCGGGACAGGGGGGGTACGAGCAGTACTTC | CAVSGQGGYEQYF